Many counts were recorded for the clone carrying this T cell receptor (beta chain). Antigen unknown. The length of the CDR3 is 15 residues. Trimming cost V 3 bases and J 5 bases, with 16 bases left between them. The germline V gene encodes CDR1 SGHTA and CDR2 FQGNSA. This specimen comes from a study of T cells after yellow fever vaccination. Study findings and constraints: Researchers report a weaker secondary response that nonetheless peaked faster, day 5 versus 15. High-abundance clonotypes from the bulk population could contaminate FACS-sorted repertoires. Clones that expanded after primary vaccination mostly reappeared after the booster (nearly 98% CD4, 70% to 90% CD8).

They built TCR cDNA with 5'RACE template switching, a step that put in a universal primer site and UMIs. TCRdb redid the calling of the 5' RACE reads with MiXCR, one entry per CDR3 protein. The repertoire consists of a few hundred thousand distinct CDR3 sequences, with roughly 4% occurring once and the leading ten covering around 20%. The receptor's source is a man aged 18-30 years who received the YFV17D yellow fever vaccine. The rearrangement joins TRBV7-2 to TRBJ2-5; D might be TRBD1 (6 bases). Material: PBMCs, obtained on the day of the yellow fever booster vaccination. The CDR3 protein is CASSFSTGLVETQYF. The CDR3 DNA reads TGTGCCAGCAGCTTCTCGACAGGCCTGGTGGAGACCCAGTACTTC.